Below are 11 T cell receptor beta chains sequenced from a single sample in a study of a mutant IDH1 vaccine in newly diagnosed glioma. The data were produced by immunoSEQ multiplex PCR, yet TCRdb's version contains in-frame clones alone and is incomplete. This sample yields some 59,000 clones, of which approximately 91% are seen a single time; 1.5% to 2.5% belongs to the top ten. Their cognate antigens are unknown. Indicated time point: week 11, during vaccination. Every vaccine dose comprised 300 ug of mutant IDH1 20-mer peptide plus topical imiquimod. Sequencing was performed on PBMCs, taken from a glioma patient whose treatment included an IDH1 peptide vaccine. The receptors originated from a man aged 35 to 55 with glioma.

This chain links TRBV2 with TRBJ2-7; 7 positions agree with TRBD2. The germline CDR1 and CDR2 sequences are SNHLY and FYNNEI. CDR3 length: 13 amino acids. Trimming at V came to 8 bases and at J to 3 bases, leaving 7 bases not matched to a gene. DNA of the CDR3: TGTGCCAGCGCTCGACTAGCCTACTACGAGCAGTACTTC. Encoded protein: CASARLAYYEQYF.

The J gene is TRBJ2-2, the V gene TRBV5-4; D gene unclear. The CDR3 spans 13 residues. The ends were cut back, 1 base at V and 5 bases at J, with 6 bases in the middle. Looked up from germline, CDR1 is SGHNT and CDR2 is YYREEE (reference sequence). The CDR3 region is CASSLWVTGELFF. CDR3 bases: TGTGCCAGCAGCTTGTGGGTTACCGGGGAGCTGTTTTTT.

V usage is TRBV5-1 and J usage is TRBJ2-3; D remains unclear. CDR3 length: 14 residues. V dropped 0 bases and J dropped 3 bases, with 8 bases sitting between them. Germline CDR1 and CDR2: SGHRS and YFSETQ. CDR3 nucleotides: TGCGCCAGCAGCTTGGGTCCGGCGACAGATACGCAGTATTTT. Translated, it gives CASSLGPATDTQYF.

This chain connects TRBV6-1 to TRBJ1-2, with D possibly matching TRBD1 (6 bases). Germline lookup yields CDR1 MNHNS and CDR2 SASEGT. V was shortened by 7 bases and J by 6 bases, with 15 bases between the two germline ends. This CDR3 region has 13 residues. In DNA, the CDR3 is TGTGCCAGCATGATCGACAGGCTCGATGGCTACACCTTC. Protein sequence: CASMIDRLDGYTF.

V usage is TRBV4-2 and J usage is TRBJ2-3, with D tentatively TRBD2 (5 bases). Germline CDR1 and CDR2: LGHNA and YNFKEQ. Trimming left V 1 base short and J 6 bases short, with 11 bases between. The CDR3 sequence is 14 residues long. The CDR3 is CASSQGLADDTQYF. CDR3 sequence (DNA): TGTGCCAGCAGCCAAGGGCTAGCAGACGATACGCAGTATTTT.

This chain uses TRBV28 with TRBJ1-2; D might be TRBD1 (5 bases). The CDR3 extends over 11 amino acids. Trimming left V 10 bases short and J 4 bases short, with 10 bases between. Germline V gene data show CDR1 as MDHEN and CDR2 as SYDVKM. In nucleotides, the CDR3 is TGTGCCACCTGGGGGGGCTATGGCTACACCTTC. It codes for CATWGGYGYTF.

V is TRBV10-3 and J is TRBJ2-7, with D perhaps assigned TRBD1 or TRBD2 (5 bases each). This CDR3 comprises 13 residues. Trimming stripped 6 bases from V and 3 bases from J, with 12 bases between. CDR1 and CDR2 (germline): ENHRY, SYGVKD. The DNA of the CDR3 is TGTGCCATCAGAGGGGACCCAGGCTACGAGCAGTACGTC. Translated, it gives CAIRGDPGYEQYV.

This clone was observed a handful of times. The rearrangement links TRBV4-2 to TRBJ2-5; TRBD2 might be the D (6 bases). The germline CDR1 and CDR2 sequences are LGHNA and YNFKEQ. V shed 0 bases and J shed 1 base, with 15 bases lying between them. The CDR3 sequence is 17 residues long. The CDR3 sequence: CASSQESPGGSQETQYF. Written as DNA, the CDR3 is TGTGCCAGCAGCCAAGAGTCTCCCGGGGGAAGCCAAGAGACCCAGTACTTC.

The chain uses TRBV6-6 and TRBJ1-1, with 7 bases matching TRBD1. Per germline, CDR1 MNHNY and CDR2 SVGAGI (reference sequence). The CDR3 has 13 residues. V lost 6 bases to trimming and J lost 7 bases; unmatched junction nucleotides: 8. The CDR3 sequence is CASSAPGQIEAFF. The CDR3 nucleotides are TGTGCCAGCAGCGCTCCGGGACAGATTGAAGCTTTCTTT.

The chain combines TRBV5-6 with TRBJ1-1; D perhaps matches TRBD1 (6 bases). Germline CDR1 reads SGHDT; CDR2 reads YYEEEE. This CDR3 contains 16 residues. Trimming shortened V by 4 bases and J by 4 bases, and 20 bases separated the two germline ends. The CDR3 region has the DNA TGTGCCAGCAGCCTTGAAGTTGGGGGCCTAGGCACTGAAGCTTTCTTT. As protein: CASSLEVGGLGTEAFF.

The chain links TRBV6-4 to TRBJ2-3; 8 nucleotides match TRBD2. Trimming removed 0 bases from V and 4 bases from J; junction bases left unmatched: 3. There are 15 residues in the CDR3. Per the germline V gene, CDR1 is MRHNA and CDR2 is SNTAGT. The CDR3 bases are TGTGCCAGCAGTGACTCTAGCGGGGCCTCAGATACGCAGTATTTT. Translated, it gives CASSDSSGASDTQYF.